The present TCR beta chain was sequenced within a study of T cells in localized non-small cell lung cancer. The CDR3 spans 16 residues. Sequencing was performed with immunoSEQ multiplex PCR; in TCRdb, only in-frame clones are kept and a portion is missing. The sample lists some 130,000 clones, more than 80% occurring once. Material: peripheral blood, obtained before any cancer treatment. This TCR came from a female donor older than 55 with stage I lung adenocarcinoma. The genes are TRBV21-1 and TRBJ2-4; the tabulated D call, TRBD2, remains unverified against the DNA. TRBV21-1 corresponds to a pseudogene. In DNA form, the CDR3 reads TGTGCCAGCAGCAAACTTCGGGGTCTAGCCAAAAACATTCAGTACTTC. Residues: CASSKLRGLAKNIQYF.